This T cell receptor (beta chain) emerged from a study of blood T cell repertoires in COVID-19. About the study: The study drew acute and convalescent COVID-19 samples from the United States, Italy and Spain. The cDNA or gDNA used as material had been derived from T cells, B-cell-depleted T cells, or PBMCs.

Trimming stripped 0 bases from V and 6 bases from J, with 11 bases between. Germline lookup yields CDR1 MNHEY and CDR2 SVGAGI. The CDR3 is 14 residues long. TCRdb's table, derived via immunoSEQ multiplex PCR, lists solely in-frame clones and lacks some. The sample has 150,000 or so clones, about 85% seen once; the top ten hold more than 2%. V is TRBV6-5 and J is TRBJ1-2, with D perhaps matching TRBD1 (5 bases). Input material: peripheral blood. This TCR came from a woman in her 70s with acute or convalescent COVID-19. Here the CDR3 reads CASSYSTATHGYTF. CDR3 bases: TGTGCCAGCAGTTACTCGACAGCCACACATGGCTACACCTTC.